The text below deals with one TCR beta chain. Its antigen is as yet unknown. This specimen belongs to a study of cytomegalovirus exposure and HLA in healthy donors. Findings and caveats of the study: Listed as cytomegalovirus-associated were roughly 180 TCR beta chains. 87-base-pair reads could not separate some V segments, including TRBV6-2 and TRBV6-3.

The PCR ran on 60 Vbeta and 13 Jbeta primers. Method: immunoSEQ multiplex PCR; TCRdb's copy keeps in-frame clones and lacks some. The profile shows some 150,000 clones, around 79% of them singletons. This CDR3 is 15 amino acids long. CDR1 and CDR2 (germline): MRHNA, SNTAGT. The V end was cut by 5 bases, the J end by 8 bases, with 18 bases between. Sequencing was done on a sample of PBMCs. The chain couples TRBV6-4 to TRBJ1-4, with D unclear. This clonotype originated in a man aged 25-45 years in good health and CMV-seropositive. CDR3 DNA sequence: TGTGCCAGCAGTTATCCAGGAGAGGGCGGCGAAAAACTGTTTTTT. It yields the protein CASSYPGEGGEKLFF.